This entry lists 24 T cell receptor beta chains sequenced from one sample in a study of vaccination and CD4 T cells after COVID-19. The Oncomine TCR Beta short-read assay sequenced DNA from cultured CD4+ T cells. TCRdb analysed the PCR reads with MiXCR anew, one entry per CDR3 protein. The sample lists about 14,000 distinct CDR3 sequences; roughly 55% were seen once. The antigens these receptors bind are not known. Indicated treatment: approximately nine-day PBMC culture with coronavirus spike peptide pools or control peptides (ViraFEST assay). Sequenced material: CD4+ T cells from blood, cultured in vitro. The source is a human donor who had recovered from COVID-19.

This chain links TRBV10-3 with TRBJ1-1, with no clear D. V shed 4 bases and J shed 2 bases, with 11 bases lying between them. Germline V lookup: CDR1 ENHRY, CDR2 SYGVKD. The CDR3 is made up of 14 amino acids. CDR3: CAISGTPDNTEAFF. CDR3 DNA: TGTGCCATCAGTGGGACCCCGGATAACACTGAAGCTTTCTTT.

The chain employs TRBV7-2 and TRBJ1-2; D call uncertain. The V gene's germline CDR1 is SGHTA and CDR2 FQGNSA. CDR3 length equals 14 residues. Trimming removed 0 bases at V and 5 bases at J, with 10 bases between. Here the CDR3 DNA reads TGTGCCAGCAGCTTAGCGCCTGGAAATTATGGCTACACCTTC. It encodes CASSLAPGNYGYTF.

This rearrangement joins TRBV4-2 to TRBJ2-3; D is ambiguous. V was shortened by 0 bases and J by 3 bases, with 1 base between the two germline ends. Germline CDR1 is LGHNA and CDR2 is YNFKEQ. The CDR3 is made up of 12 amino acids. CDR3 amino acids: CASSQETDTQYF. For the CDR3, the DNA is TGTGCCAGCAGCCAAGAGACAGATACGCAGTATTTT.

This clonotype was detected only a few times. Here the CDR3 reads CASSLAPRSNTEAFF. The DNA of the CDR3 is TGTGCCAGCAGCTTAGCTCCCCGGTCGAACACTGAAGCTTTCTTT. The rearrangement links TRBV7-2 to TRBJ1-1; D not certain. The CDR3 is made up of 15 amino acids. CDR1 is SGHTA, CDR2 FQGNSA, per germline. Deletions cut 0 bases from V and 1 base from J, with 9 bases between.

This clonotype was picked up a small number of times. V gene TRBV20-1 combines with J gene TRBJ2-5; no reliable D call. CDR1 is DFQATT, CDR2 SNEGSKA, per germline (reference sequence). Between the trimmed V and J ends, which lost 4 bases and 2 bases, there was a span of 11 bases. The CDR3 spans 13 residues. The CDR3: CSANSDIQETQYF. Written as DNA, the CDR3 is TGCAGTGCTAACTCTGATATTCAAGAGACCCAGTACTTC.

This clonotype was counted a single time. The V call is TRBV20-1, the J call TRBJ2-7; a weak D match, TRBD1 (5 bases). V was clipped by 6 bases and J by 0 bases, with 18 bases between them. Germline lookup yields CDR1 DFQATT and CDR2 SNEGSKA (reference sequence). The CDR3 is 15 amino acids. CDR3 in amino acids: CSAPPEAGSSYEQYF. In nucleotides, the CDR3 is TGCAGTGCCCCCCCAGAGGCAGGGTCCTCCTACGAGCAGTACTTC.

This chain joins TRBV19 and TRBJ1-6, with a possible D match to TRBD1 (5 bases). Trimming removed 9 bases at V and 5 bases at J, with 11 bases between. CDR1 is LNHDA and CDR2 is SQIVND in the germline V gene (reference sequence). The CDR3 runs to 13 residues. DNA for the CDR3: TGTGCCAGCCGGGGCCAGAATAATTCACCCCTCCACTTT. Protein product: CASRGQNNSPLHF.

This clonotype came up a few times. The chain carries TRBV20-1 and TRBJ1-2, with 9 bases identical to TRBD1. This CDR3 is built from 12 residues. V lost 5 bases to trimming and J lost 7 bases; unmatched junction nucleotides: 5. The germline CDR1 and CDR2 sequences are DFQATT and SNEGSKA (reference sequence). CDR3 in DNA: TGCAGTGCTCGGACAGGGGAAATTGGCTACACCTTC. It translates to CSARTGEIGYTF.

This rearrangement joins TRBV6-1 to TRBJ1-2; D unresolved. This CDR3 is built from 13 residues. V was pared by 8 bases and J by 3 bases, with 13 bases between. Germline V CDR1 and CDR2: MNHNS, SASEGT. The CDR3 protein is CASGGRSYYGYTF. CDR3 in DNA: TGTGCCAGCGGAGGGCGGTCCTACTATGGCTACACCTTC.

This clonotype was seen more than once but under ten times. The CDR3 DNA follows: TGTGCCAGTAACAGGGGACAGGATCAGCCCCAGCATTTT. This gives the protein CASNRGQDQPQHF. The chain is built from TRBV19 and TRBJ1-5; 8 nucleotides line up with TRBD1. The junction had 4 bases not matched to a gene; V was cut back by 7 bases and J by 5 bases. Germline V CDR1 and CDR2: LNHDA, SQIVND (reference sequence). CDR3 length: 13 amino acids.

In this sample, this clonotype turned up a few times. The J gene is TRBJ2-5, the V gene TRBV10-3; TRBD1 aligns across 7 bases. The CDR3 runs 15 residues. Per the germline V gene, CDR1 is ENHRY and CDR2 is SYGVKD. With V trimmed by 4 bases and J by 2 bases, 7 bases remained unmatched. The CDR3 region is CAISVGDSPQETQYF. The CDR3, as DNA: TGTGCCATCAGTGTGGGGGACAGCCCACAAGAGACCCAGTACTTC.

In nucleotides, the CDR3 is TGCAGTGCTACTCATTCCGGGACTAGCGGTTCCTACAATGAGCAGTTCTTC. This translates into CSATHSGTSGSYNEQFF. The chain recombines TRBV20-1 with TRBJ2-1; 11 bases fit TRBD2. The ends lost 4 bases at V and 1 base at J; junction bases unmatched: 9. The CDR3 length is 17 residues. The germline gives CDR1 DFQATT, CDR2 SNEGSKA (reference sequence).

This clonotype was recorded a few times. The CDR3 nucleotides are TGTGCCAGCAGCTCCGGGACCTCGCTCAGCCCCCAGCATTTT. Translated: CASSSGTSLSPQHF. The genes are TRBV7-9 and TRBJ1-5; maybe TRBD1 (5 bases). The germline V gene has CDR1 SEHNR and CDR2 FQNEAQ (reference sequence). This CDR3 is built from 14 residues. V lost 4 bases and J 10 bases, leaving 17 bases between the germline ends.

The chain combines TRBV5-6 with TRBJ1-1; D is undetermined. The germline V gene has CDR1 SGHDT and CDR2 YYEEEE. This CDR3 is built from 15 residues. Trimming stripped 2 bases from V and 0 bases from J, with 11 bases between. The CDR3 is CASSFFASMNTEAFF. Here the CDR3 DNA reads TGTGCCAGCAGCTTCTTCGCTTCAATGAACACTGAAGCTTTCTTT.

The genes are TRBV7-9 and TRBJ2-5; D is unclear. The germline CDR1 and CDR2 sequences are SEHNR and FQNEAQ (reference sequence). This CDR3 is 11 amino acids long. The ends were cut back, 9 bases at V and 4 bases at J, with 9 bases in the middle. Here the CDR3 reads CASSARETQYF. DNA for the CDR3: TGTGCCAGTTCCGCCAGAGAGACCCAGTACTTC. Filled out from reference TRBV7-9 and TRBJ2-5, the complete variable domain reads DTGVSQNPRHKITKRGQNVTFRCDPISEHNRLYWYRQTLGQGPEFLTYFQNEAQLEKSRLLSDRFSAERPKGSFSTLEIQRTEQGDSAMYLCASSARETQYFGPGTRLLVL.

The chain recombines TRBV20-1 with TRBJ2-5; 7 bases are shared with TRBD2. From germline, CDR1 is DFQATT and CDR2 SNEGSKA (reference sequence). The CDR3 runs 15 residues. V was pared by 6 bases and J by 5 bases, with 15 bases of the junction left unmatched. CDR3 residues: CSAKTRGGRSETQYF. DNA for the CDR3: TGCAGTGCCAAAACCCGCGGCGGGAGATCGGAGACCCAGTACTTC.

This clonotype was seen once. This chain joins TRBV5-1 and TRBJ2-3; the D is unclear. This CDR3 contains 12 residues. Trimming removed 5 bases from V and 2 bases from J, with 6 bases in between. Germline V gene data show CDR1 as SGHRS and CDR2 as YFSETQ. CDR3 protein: CASRPDTDTQYF. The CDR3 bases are TGCGCCAGCAGACCCGACACAGATACGCAGTATTTT. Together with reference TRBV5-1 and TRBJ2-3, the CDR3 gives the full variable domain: KAGVTQTPRYLIKTRGQQVTLSCSPISGHRSVSWYQQTPGQGLQFLFEYFSETQRNKGNFPGRFSGRQFSNSRSEMNVSTLELGDSALYLCASRPDTDTQYFGPGTRLTVL.

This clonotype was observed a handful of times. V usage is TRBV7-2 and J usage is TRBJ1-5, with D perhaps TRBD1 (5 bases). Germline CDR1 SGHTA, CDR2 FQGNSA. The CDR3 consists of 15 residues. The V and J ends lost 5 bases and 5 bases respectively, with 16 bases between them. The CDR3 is CASSRFLQADQPQHF. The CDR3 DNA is TGTGCCAGCAGCCGCTTTCTACAGGCAGATCAGCCCCAGCATTTT.

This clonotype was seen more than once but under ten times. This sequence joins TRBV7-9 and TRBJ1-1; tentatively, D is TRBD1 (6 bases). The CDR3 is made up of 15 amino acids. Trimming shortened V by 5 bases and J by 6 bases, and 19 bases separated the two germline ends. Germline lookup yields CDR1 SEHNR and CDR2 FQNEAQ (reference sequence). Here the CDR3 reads CASSPAVQGSAEAFF. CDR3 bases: TGTGCCAGCAGCCCAGCTGTACAGGGTAGCGCTGAAGCTTTCTTT.

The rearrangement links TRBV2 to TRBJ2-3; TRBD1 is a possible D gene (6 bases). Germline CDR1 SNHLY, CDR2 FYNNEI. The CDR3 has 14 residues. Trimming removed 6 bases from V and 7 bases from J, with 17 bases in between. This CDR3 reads CASSAGAQGNTQYF. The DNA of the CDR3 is TGTGCCAGCAGCGCCGGGGCCCAGGGGAATACGCAGTATTTT.

The CDR3 region is CSAPDRNSGNTIYF. CDR3 nucleotides: TGCAGTGCTCCCGACCGAAACTCTGGAAACACCATATATTTT. The chain recombines TRBV20-1 with TRBJ1-3, with D uncertain. Germline V gene data show CDR1 as DFQATT and CDR2 as SNEGSKA (reference sequence). CDR3 size: 14 residues. Between the trimmed V and J ends, which lost 5 bases and 0 bases, there was a span of 11 bases.

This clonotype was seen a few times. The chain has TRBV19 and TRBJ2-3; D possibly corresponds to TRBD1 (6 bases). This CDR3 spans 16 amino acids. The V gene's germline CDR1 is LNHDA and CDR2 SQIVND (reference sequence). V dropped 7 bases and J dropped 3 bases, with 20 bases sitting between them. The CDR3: CASKVQGGVGTDTQYF. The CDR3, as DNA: TGTGCCAGTAAGGTACAAGGGGGAGTTGGAACAGATACGCAGTATTTT.

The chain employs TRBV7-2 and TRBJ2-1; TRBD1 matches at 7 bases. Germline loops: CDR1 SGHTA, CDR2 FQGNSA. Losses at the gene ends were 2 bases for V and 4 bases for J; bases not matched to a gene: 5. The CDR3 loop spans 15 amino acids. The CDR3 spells CASSLRSGQYNEQFF. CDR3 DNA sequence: TGTGCCAGCAGCTTAAGGTCGGGACAGTACAATGAGCAGTTCTTC.

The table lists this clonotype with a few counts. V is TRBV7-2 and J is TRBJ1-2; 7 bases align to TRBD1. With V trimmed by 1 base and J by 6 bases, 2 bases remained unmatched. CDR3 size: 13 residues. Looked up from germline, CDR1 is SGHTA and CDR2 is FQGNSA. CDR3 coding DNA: TGTGCCAGCAGCTTAGAACAGGGGCATGGCTACACCTTC. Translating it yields CASSLEQGHGYTF.